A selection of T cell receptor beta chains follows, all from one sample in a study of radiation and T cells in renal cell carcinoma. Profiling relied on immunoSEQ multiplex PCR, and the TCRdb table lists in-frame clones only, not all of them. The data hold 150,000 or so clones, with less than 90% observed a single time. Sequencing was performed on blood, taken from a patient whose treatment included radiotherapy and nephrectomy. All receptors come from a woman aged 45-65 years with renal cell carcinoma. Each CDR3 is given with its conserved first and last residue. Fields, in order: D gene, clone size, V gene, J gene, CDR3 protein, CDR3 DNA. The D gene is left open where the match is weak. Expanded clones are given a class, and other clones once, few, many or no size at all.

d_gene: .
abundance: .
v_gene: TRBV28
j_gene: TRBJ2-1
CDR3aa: CASSLSLGGYNEQFF
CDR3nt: TGTGCCAGCAGTTTATCTCTGGGGGGTTACAATGAGCAGTTCTTC

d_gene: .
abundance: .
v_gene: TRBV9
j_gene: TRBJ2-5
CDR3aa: CASSPAGLSQETQYF
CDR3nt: TGTGCCAGCAGTCCAGCGGGCCTGTCCCAAGAGACCCAGTACTTC

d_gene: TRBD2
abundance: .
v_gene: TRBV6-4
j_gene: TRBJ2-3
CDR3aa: CASSLREADTQYF
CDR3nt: TGTGCCAGCAGTCTTCGGGAGGCCGATACGCAGTATTTT

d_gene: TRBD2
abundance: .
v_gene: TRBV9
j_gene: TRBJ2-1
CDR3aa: CASSAVPGGGGNEQFF
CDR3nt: TGTGCCAGCAGCGCCGTCCCGGGGGGTGGCGGAAATGAGCAGTTCTTC

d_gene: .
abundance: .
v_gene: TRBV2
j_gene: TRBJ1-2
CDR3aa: CASTEVGGSGYTF
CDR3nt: TGTGCCAGCACTGAGGTCGGGGGAAGTGGCTACACCTTC

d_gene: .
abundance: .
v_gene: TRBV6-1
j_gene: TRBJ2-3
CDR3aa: CASSQIFTDTQYF
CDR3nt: TGTGCCAGCAGTCAGATTTTTACAGATACGCAGTATTTT

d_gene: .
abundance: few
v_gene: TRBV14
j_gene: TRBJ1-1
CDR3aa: CASSQGVTTEAFF
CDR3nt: TGTGCCAGCAGCCAAGGTGTAACTACTGAAGCTTTCTTT

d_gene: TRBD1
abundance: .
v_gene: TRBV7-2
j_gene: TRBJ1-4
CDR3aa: CASSPRTGGSKLFF
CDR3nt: TGTGCCAGCAGCCCCCGGACAGGGGGCTCAAAACTGTTTTTT

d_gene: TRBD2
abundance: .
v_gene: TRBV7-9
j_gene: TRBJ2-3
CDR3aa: CASSTSGGGADTQYF
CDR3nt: TGTGCCAGCAGCACCTCGGGCGGGGGGGCAGATACGCAGTATTTT

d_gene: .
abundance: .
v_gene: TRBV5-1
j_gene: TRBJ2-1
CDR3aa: CASSLEQGTYNEQFF
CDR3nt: TGCGCCAGCAGCTTGGAACAGGGCACCTACAATGAGCAGTTCTTC

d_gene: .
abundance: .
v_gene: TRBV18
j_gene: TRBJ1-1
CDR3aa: CASSPRAMNTEAFF
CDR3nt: TGTGCCAGCTCACCTAGGGCGATGAACACTGAAGCTTTCTTT

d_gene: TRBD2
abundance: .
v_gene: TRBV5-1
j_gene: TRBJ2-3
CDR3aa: CASSYISGTSGPSTDTQYF
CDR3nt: TGCGCCAGCAGCTACATTTCCGGGACTAGCGGACCTAGCACAGATACGCAGTATTTT

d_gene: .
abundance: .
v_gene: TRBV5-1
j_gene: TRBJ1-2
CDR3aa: CASGNREGEDGYTF
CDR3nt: TGCGCCAGCGGTAACAGGGAGGGAGAAGATGGCTACACCTTC

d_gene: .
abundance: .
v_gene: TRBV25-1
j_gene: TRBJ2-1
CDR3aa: CASSDPGLTYNEQFF
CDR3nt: TGTGCCAGCAGTGACCCGGGACTCACGTACAATGAGCAGTTCTTC

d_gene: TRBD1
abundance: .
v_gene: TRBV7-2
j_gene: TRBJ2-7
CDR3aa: CASSLDYFGTGNYEQYF
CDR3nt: TGTGCCAGCAGCTTAGATTATTTTGGGACAGGTAACTACGAGCAGTACTTC